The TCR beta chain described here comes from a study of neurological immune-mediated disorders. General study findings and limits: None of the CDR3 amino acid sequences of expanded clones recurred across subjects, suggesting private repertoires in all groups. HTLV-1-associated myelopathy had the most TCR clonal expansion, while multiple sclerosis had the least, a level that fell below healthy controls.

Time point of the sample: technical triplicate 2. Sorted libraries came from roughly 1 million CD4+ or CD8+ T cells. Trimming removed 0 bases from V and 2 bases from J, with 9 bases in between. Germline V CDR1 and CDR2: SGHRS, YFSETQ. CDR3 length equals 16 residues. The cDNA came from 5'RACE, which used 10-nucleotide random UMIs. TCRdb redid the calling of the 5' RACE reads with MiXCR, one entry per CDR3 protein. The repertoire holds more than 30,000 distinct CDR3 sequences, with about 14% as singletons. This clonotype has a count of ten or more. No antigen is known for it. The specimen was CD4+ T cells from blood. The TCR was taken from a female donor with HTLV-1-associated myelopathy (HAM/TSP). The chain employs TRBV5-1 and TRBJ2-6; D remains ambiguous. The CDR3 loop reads CASSLGGDTGANVLTF. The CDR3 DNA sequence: TGCGCCAGCAGCTTGGGAGGCGATACTGGGGCCAACGTCCTGACTTTC.